These T cell receptor beta chains were read from a single sample in a study of OX40 agonist ivuxolimab in advanced cancers. The table came from immunoSEQ multiplex PCR; TCRdb's copy has only in-frame clones and leaves some out. The sample lists 65,000 to 80,000 clones; under 90% were seen once. The sample was CD4+ or CD8+ T cells sorted from blood, taken in a trial of the OX40 agonist ivuxolimab. These receptors were collected from an adult with an advanced solid tumor such as melanoma, head and neck, liver or kidney cancer. Both conserved end residues are part of each CDR3. D genes are given only for firm matches. Clone size is stated in some rows and not others, as once, few, many or a class when expanded.

D gene	J gene	V gene	clone size	CDR3 DNA	CDR3 protein
TRBD1	TRBJ2-7	TRBV18	NA	TGTGCCAGCTCACCGAACGAATCCCAGGGGGCACCCTACGAGCAGTACTTC	CASSPNESQGAPYEQYF
TRBD1	TRBJ1-6	TRBV4-3	NA	TGCGCCAGCAGCCAAGATAGGTACAGGGGGCTACTGAATTCACCCCTCCACTTT	CASSQDRYRGLLNSPLHF
TRBD2	TRBJ2-1	TRBV28	NA	TGTGCCAGCAGTTTTGTCACGTCCTTCGGGACTAGCGGGAGCAATGAGCAGTTCTTC	CASSFVTSFGTSGSNEQFF
TRBD1	TRBJ2-7	TRBV7-2	NA	TGTGCCAGCAGCTTATCGACGGCCGGGACAGGGGACTACGAGCAGTACTTC	CASSLSTAGTGDYEQYF
NA	TRBJ2-7	TRBV7-3	NA	TGTGCCAGCAGCTTGGGGAGAGGTTCCTACGAGCAGTACTTC	CASSLGRGSYEQYF
TRBD1	TRBJ2-1	TRBV4-3	NA	TGCGCCAGCAGCCTCCAGGGGGCGTCCTTCAATGAGCAGTTCTTC	CASSLQGASFNEQFF
TRBD2	TRBJ2-7	TRBV2	NA	TGTGCCAGCATCCCACTAGCGGGAGGACGAGGAGAGCAGTACTTC	CASIPLAGGRGEQYF
TRBD1	TRBJ1-5	TRBV19	NA	TGTGCCAGTAGTGCCCCGGGACAGGGGGGTAATCAGCCCCAGCATTTT	CASSAPGQGGNQPQHF
TRBD1	TRBJ2-7	TRBV9	NA	TGTGCCAGCAGCCATAACAGGGGAAGCTCCTACGAGCAGTACTTC	CASSHNRGSSYEQYF
NA	TRBJ2-7	TRBV18	NA	TGTGCCAGCTCACCTGGTGCGGGCCCCCTAGGGGAGCAGTACTTC	CASSPGAGPLGEQYF
NA	TRBJ2-7	TRBV21-1	NA	TGTGCCAGCAGCAAAGGGGGTCGACCCTACGAGCAGTACTTC	CASSKGGRPYEQYF
TRBD1	TRBJ2-7	TRBV5-1	NA	TGCGCCAGCAGCCCTCGGACAGGGGAAAACGAGCAGTACTTC	CASSPRTGENEQYF
NA	TRBJ2-1	TRBV18	NA	TGTGCCAGCTCTGGAGGGGTGAGGGAGCAGTTCTTC	CASSGGVREQFF
TRBD2	TRBJ2-5	TRBV2	NA	TGTGCCAGCAGTGGTTCCGGGACTAGGGGAGAGACCCAGTACTTC	CASSGSGTRGETQYF
NA	TRBJ2-5	TRBV19	NA	TGTGCCAGTAGTAGGACGGACTGGGCCGGGACCCAGTACTTC	CASSRTDWAGTQYF
TRBD1	TRBJ1-2	TRBV6-1	NA	TGTGCCAGCAGATATAACAGGGGGTCTAACTATGGCTACACCTTC	CASRYNRGSNYGYTF
NA	TRBJ2-5	TRBV2	NA	TGTGCCACCTCGGGGACTCTTTACCAAGAGACCCAGTACTTC	CATSGTLYQETQYF
NA	TRBJ2-7	TRBV5-1	NA	TGCGCCAGCAGCTCACGCTCGGGCAGGGGGGTTTACGAGCAGTACTTC	CASSSRSGRGVYEQYF
NA	TRBJ1-2	TRBV7-9	few	TGTGCCAGCAGCTTAGATGCGGGGGATGGCTACACCTTC	CASSLDAGDGYTF
NA	TRBJ1-2	TRBV7-9	NA	TGTGCCAGCAGCTTAGTAGCAGGGATGGGCGGCTACACCTTC	CASSLVAGMGGYTF
TRBD1	TRBJ1-6	TRBV7-8	NA	TGTGCCAGCAGCCGAGACAGGGGTAATTCACCCCTCCACTTT	CASSRDRGNSPLHF
NA	TRBJ1-2	TRBV28	NA	TGTGCCAGCAGTTTAGAGGGGGGTTGGTACACCTTC	CASSLEGGWYTF
NA	TRBJ2-6	TRBV6-5	NA	TGTGCCAGCAGGCTGGGGGCATCTGGGGCCAACGTCCTGACTTTC	CASRLGASGANVLTF
NA	TRBJ2-3	TRBV7-2	NA	TGTGCCAGCAGCTTCTATTTAGTCGCACAAAATACGCAGTATTTT	CASSFYLVAQNTQYF
NA	TRBJ1-1	TRBV28	NA	TGTGCCAGCAGTTCCGGGGACACTGAAGCTTTCTTT	CASSSGDTEAFF
NA	TRBJ2-3	TRBV18	NA	TGTGCCAGCTCCCCCCCCGGGATGGATACGCAGTATTTT	CASSPPGMDTQYF
TRBD2	TRBJ2-7	TRBV5-1	NA	TGCGCCAGCAGCTTGGGGGCCGCCGGGACTAGCGGCTCCTACGAGCAGTACTTC	CASSLGAAGTSGSYEQYF
TRBD1	TRBJ1-1	TRBV2	NA	TGTGCCAGCAGGGGGACAGACTTCACTGAAGCTTTCTTT	CASRGTDFTEAFF
NA	TRBJ1-5	TRBV30	NA	TGTGCCTGGAGTCATAGCCGCAATCAGCCCCAGCATTTT	CAWSHSRNQPQHF
NA	TRBJ2-3	TRBV4-3	NA	TGCGCCAGCAGCCAAGATGCGGCTAGCCTTTCAACAGATACGCAGTATTTT	CASSQDAASLSTDTQYF
TRBD1	TRBJ2-7	TRBV19	NA	TGTGCCAGTAGAAGACAGGGATACGAGCAGTACTTC	CASRRQGYEQYF
NA	TRBJ1-1	TRBV28	NA	TGTGCCAGCCTGTCGAGTTGGACTGAAGCTTTCTTT	CASLSSWTEAFF
TRBD1	TRBJ2-5	TRBV15	NA	TGTGCCACCAGCAGAGGGGACAGGGTGGGAGAGACCCAGTACTTC	CATSRGDRVGETQYF
NA	TRBJ1-1	TRBV7-9	NA	TGTGCCAGCAGCCCCCCTTCTGGGGAGAACACTGAAGCTTTCTTT	CASSPPSGENTEAFF
NA	TRBJ1-2	TRBV18	NA	TGTGCCAGCTCACCCCTACCGGGCGGAGCTTTGGACTATGGCTACACCTTC	CASSPLPGGALDYGYTF
TRBD1	TRBJ1-3	TRBV6-5	NA	TGTGCCAGCAGGCGCACAGGGGCTGGAAACACCATATATTTT	CASRRTGAGNTIYF
NA	TRBJ1-1	TRBV30	NA	TGTGCCTGGAGACGTCCCGGGACGGTTTTCACTGAAGCTTTCTTT	CAWRRPGTVFTEAFF
TRBD2	TRBJ2-3	TRBV9	NA	TGTGCCAGCAGCGTAGGAGGTAGCGGGGGCCTCACAGATACGCAGTATTTT	CASSVGGSGGLTDTQYF
NA	TRBJ2-3	TRBV18	NA	TGTGCCAGCTCACCACGTTATAGCACCGATACGCAGTATTTT	CASSPRYSTDTQYF
TRBD1	TRBJ2-7	TRBV10-1	few	TGCGCCACCAAGACAGGGCTCGAGCAGTACTTC	CATKTGLEQYF
NA	TRBJ1-6	TRBV2	NA	TGTGCCAGCAGTGTCGCAGACAATTCACCCCTCCACTTT	CASSVADNSPLHF
TRBD2	TRBJ2-2	TRBV28	NA	TGTGCCAGCAGCCACCCTAGCGGGGGTAACACCGGGGAGCTGTTTTTT	CASSHPSGGNTGELFF
NA	TRBJ1-2	TRBV29-1	NA	TGCAGCGTTGGGTTTCAGGGCTATGGCTACACCTTC	CSVGFQGYGYTF
TRBD1	TRBJ2-5	TRBV5-1	NA	TGCGCCAGCAGCCCTGGGAGACAGGGGGCGCCTCAAGAGACCCAGTACTTC	CASSPGRQGAPQETQYF
TRBD1	TRBJ2-7	TRBV29-1	NA	TGCAGCGCTACCGGGACAGGCTACAACGAGCAGTACTTC	CSATGTGYNEQYF
TRBD1	TRBJ1-3	TRBV7-2	NA	TGTGCCAGCAGCTTTACAGGGGACTCTGGAAACACCATATATTTT	CASSFTGDSGNTIYF
NA	TRBJ2-1	TRBV27	NA	TGTGCCAGCCTTACTTTGGGGAGCAGGCCTTACAATGAGCAGTTCTTC	CASLTLGSRPYNEQFF
NA	TRBJ2-7	TRBV28	NA	TGTGCCAGCAGTTTCGGACACGAGCAGTACTTC	CASSFGHEQYF
TRBD1	TRBJ2-5	TRBV10-3	NA	TGTGCCATCAGGGGACAGGGACCCTGGGAGACCCAGTACTTC	CAIRGQGPWETQYF
TRBD2	TRBJ2-3	TRBV27	NA	TGTGCCAGCAGATTCCTAGCGGGAGGTGCAGATACGCAGTATTTT	CASRFLAGGADTQYF
TRBD2	TRBJ2-1	TRBV29-1	NA	TGCAGCGCTTCATCCGGATCTAGCGGGGGGACGTTCTTC	CSASSGSSGGTFF
TRBD1	TRBJ2-7	TRBV6-6	once	TGTGCCACCCGACAGGGAATCTACGAGCAGTACTTC	CATRQGIYEQYF
TRBD2	TRBJ2-1	TRBV5-1	NA	TGCGCCAGCAGCCAGGGGGGACTAGCGGGATATGAGCAGTTCTTC	CASSQGGLAGYEQFF
NA	TRBJ2-5	TRBV9	NA	TGTGCCAGCAGCAAAAGAAATACACACCAAGAGACCCAGTACTTC	CASSKRNTHQETQYF
TRBD2	TRBJ2-1	TRBV10-3	once	TGTGCCATCAGTGGACTAGCGGGAACCTACAATGAGCAGTTCTTC	CAISGLAGTYNEQFF
NA	TRBJ2-7	TRBV9	NA	TGTGCCAGCAGCCCCCGAGTGAGCTCCTACGAGCAGTACTTC	CASSPRVSSYEQYF
TRBD2	TRBJ2-7	TRBV6-1	NA	TGTGCCAGCAGCGGGACTAGCGGAAACTACGAGCAGTACTTC	CASSGTSGNYEQYF